The TCR beta chain described here comes from a study of cytomegalovirus exposure and HLA in healthy donors. Only one count was recorded for this clone. Its antigen is not identified. Findings and caveats of the study: Some V segments (TRBV6-2 and TRBV6-3 among them) were excluded as indistinguishable. Information on immune exposure was restricted to one variable (CMV serostatus). Later analysis showed TCR association rates varying by HLA locus, highest for DRB1 and lowest for HLA-C.

Donors in the study were healthy people who gave bone marrow. The V gene end was trimmed by 1 base and the J gene end by 0 bases; junction bases not matched to a gene: 6. CDR3 length equals 17 residues. CDR1 is LNHDA and CDR2 is SQIVND in the germline V gene (reference sequence). PCR involved 60 Vbeta and 13 Jbeta primers. Data came from immunoSEQ multiplex PCR; TCRdb stores just in-frame clones and leaves some out. The sample yields over 120,000 clones, 70% to 85% seen once. Sequenced material: PBMCs. The chain links TRBV19 to TRBJ2-3; TRBD2 matches at 8 bases. The sequence was obtained from a woman aged 55-70 years in good health and CMV-seropositive. As DNA, the CDR3 is TGTGCCAGTAGTATAGGGTCGGCTAGCGGGAGCACAGATACGCAGTATTTT. Amino acids: CASSIGSASGSTDTQYF.